Sequencing of this TCR beta chain was carried out in a study of cytomegalovirus exposure and HLA in healthy donors. The donors (healthy individuals) were bone marrow donors. Amplification used 60 Vbeta primers and 13 Jbeta primers. Repertoires were generated with immunoSEQ multiplex PCR, while TCRdb's copy carries only in-frame clones and drops some. The table has over 100,000 clones, approximately 61% seen once. The CDR3 extends over 15 amino acids. Trimming shortened V by 2 bases and J by 6 bases, and 16 bases separated the two germline ends. The germline V gene encodes CDR1 SEHNR and CDR2 FQNEAQ (reference sequence).

The sequence derives from a woman between 35 and 50 years old in good health and CMV-seronegative. The V gene is TRBV7-9, the J gene TRBJ1-1, with D tentatively TRBD1 (5 bases). Material: PBMCs. The CDR3: CASSLTQGVGPEAFF. The CDR3 DNA is TGTGCCAGCAGCTTAACCCAGGGCGTCGGCCCTGAAGCTTTCTTT.